One and the same sample provided the 13 T cell receptor beta chains below, sequenced in a study of T cell responses to AZD1222 COVID-19 vaccine. Assay used: immunoSEQ multiplex PCR; TCRdb lists only in-frame clones, some missing. The repertoire has approximately 150,000 clones, roughly 89% of them found once; the top ten carry roughly 1.7%. This material consisted of peripheral blood, taken 28 days after the second AZD1222 dose. These receptors were taken from an adult who received the AZD1222 COVID-19 vaccine.

This clone was seen only once. The chain couples TRBV9 to TRBJ1-2, with TRBD1 matching over 8 bases. Germline CDR1 is SGDLS and CDR2 is YYNGEE. The CDR3 spans 14 residues. Trimming cost V 4 bases and J 2 bases; bases outside gene matches: 4. This CDR3 is CASSPTGENYGYTF. The CDR3 bases are TGTGCCAGCAGCCCGACAGGGGAGAACTATGGCTACACCTTC.

The chain joins TRBV11-3 to TRBJ1-1, with D possibly being TRBD1 (6 bases). CDR1 is SGHNT, CDR2 YENEEA, per germline. This CDR3 comprises 15 residues. The ends were cut back, 1 base at V and 1 base at J, with 10 bases in the middle. The CDR3 DNA sequence: TGTGCCAGCAGCTTAGGAAGGGGGTGGAACACTGAAGCTTTCTTT. The encoded protein is CASSLGRGWNTEAFF.

V is TRBV21-1 and J is TRBJ2-7. TRBV21-1 is recorded as a pseudogene. The CDR3 sequence is 16 residues long. This chain's CDR3 is CASSKVAELNSYEQYF. The CDR3 DNA follows: TGTGCCAGCAGCAAAGTGGCAGAACTTAATTCCTACGAGCAGTACTTC.

V is TRBV7-8 and J is TRBJ1-5; 7 positions agree with TRBD1. This CDR3 region has 14 residues. The V segment lost 5 bases and the J segment 5 bases; nucleotides outside the gene matches: 6. CDR1 and CDR2 (germline): SGHVS, FQNEAQ. This CDR3 is CASSETGRDQPQHF. DNA of the CDR3: TGTGCCAGCAGCGAGACAGGGAGGGATCAGCCCCAGCATTTT.

This CDR3 is CASVTDSYNEQFF. The CDR3 coding sequence is TGTGCCAGCGTTACAGACTCCTACAATGAGCAGTTCTTC. The J gene is TRBJ2-1, the V gene TRBV2; no clear D. Trimming pared 8 bases from V and 0 bases from J, leaving 8 bases between. CDR3 length: 13 residues. Germline V lookup: CDR1 SNHLY, CDR2 FYNNEI.

The chain uses TRBV6-6 and TRBJ1-1; D may be TRBD1 (6 bases). Deletions cut 8 bases from V and 1 base from J, with 11 bases between. The CDR3 spans 13 residues. CDR1 MNHNY and CDR2 SVGAGI come from the germline V gene (reference sequence). The CDR3 spells CASVQGGNTEAFF. The DNA of the CDR3 is TGTGCCAGCGTCCAAGGGGGGAACACTGAAGCTTTCTTT.

V and J are TRBV27 and TRBJ1-3; no clear D gene. This CDR3 is 13 amino acids long. Deletions cut 4 bases from V and 4 bases from J, with 8 bases between. The germline V gene has CDR1 MNHEY and CDR2 SMNVEV (reference sequence). The CDR3 DNA sequence: TGTGCCAGCAGTTCCCCCGACGGAAACACCATATATTTT. Translating gives CASSSPDGNTIYF.

This chain joins TRBV7-6 and TRBJ2-5; 8 bases are shared with TRBD2. Looked up from germline, CDR1 is SGHVS and CDR2 is FNYEAQ. This CDR3 is 19 amino acids long. After removal of 2 bases from V and 5 bases from J, the junction contained 19 bases not matched to a gene. As DNA, the CDR3 is TGTGCCAGCAGCTTAATCCCCCCCGGGACTAGTGGGGGAAGCGAGACCCAGTACTTC. This codes for CASSLIPPGTSGGSETQYF.

In DNA, the CDR3 is TGCGCCAGCAGCTTGGAACCGGGAAGTACGAATGGCTACACCTTC. This gives the protein CASSLEPGSTNGYTF. The genes are TRBV5-1 and TRBJ1-2; D unresolved. The V end was cut by 0 bases, the J end by 6 bases, with 15 bases between. The germline gives CDR1 SGHRS, CDR2 YFSETQ. This CDR3 has 15 residues.

The chain links TRBV5-1 to TRBJ1-5; D gene unclear. The CDR3 extends over 14 amino acids. V was pared by 4 bases and J by 6 bases, with 14 bases between. Germline V gene data show CDR1 as SGHRS and CDR2 as YFSETQ. The CDR3 nucleotides are TGCGCCAGCAGCGCCCGGCCGGGGAGTCAGCCCCAGCATTTT. Translating it yields CASSARPGSQPQHF.

The CDR3: CASSLAAGDDYGYTF. The CDR3 DNA sequence: TGTGCCAGCAGCTTAGCCGCAGGGGACGACTATGGCTACACCTTC. The V and J genes are TRBV7-9 and TRBJ1-2, with TRBD1 as a possible D gene (6 bases). The CDR3 has 15 residues. V dropped 0 bases and J dropped 3 bases, with 11 bases sitting between them. Germline CDR1 SEHNR, CDR2 FQNEAQ (reference sequence).

The CDR3 DNA is TGTGCCTGGAGTGTAACAGGGTCGACTGAAGCTTTCTTT. This codes for CAWSVTGSTEAFF. The rearrangement links TRBV30 to TRBJ1-1; tentative D call: TRBD1 (6 bases). This CDR3 spans 13 amino acids. Trimming pared 0 bases from V and 5 bases from J, leaving 10 bases between. Germline CDR1 is GTSNPN and CDR2 is SVGIG (reference sequence).

The CDR3 sequence: CASSQDLTGNEQYF. The CDR3 nucleotides read TGTGCCAGCAGCCAAGATCTAACAGGGAACGAGCAGTACTTC. The V call is TRBV4-2, the J call TRBJ2-7, with D possibly matching TRBD1 (6 bases). The CDR3 is 14 amino acids. V dropped 0 bases and J dropped 5 bases, with 11 bases sitting between them. Looked up from germline, CDR1 is LGHNA and CDR2 is YNFKEQ.